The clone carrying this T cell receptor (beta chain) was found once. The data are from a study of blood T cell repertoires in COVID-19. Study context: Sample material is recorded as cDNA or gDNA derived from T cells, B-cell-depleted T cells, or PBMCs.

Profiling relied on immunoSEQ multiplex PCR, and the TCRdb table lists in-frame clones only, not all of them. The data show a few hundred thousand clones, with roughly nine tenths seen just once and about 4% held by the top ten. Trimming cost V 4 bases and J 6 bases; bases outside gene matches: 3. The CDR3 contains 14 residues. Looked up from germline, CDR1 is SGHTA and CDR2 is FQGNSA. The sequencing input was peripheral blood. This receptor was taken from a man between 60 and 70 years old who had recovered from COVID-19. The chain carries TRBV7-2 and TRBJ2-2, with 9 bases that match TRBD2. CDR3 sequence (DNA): TGTGCCAGCAGCTCTAGCGGGGTACCCGGGGAGCTGTTTTTT. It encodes CASSSSGVPGELFF.